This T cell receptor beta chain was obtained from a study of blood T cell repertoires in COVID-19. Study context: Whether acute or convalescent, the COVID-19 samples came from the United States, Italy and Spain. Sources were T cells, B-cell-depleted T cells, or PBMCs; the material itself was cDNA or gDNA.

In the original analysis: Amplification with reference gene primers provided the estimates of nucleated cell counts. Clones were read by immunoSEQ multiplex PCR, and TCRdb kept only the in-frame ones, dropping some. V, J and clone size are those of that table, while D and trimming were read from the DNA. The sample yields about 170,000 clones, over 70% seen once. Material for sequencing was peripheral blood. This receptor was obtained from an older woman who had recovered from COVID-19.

In DNA form, the CDR3 reads TGTGCCAGCAGCTATGGGGGGGTGAGTGAAAAACTGTTTTTT. It codes for CASSYGGVSEKLFF. This rearrangement joins TRBV9 to TRBJ1-4, with a weak D call TRBD1 (5 bases). Germline V lookup: CDR1 SGDLS, CDR2 YYNGEE. V lost 4 bases and J lost 7, with 14 bases in between. CDR3 length: 14 amino acids.